The 23 T cell receptor beta chains in this list originate from one sample, sequenced in a study of patients and donors after allogeneic stem cell transplantation. TCRdb recomputed calls from the RT-PCR reads with MiXCR, one row per CDR3 protein. The table lists roughly 150,000 distinct CDR3 sequences, approximately 22% of them singletons. The sample consisted of blood, either unsorted or a sorted T cell fraction (not recorded which). The receptor source for this set is a human donor who was either an allogeneic HSCT recipient or a stem cell or donor lymphocyte infusion donor (not recorded which). It is not recorded whose cells these are; they may come from a transplant donor.

J is TRBJ2-1 and V is TRBV20-1, with TRBD2 matching over 8 bases. V lost 6 bases to trimming and J lost 6 bases; unmatched junction nucleotides: 10. The CDR3 loop spans 14 amino acids. Per the germline V gene, CDR1 is DFQATT and CDR2 is SNEGSKA (reference sequence). DNA of the CDR3: TGCAGTGCCCTAACTAGCGGCTCCGGCAATGAGCAGTTCTTC. Amino acid sequence: CSALTSGSGNEQFF.

This clonotype was observed at least ten times. The chain has TRBV5-1 and TRBJ1-6; no clear D. V was pared by 1 base and J by 0 bases, with 2 bases between. This CDR3 is built from 14 residues. The germline CDR1 and CDR2 sequences are SGHRS and YFSETQ. The CDR3 loop is CASSLSSYNSPLHF. CDR3 sequence (DNA): TGCGCCAGCAGCTTGTCCTCCTATAATTCACCCCTCCACTTT.

V and J are TRBV4-1 and TRBJ1-5; D perhaps matches TRBD1 (5 bases). Per the germline V gene, CDR1 is MGHRA and CDR2 is YSYEKL. Trimming pared 1 base from V and 7 bases from J, leaving 11 bases between. This CDR3 has 14 amino acids. The CDR3 region has the DNA TGCGCCAGCAGCCAAGGGGGCCCCGACCAGCCCCAGCATTTT. Residues: CASSQGGPDQPQHF.

The V gene is TRBV29-1, the J gene TRBJ1-2; D possibly corresponds to TRBD1 (6 bases). Looked up from germline, CDR1 is SQVTM and CDR2 is ANQGSEA. The CDR3 length is 14 residues. Trimming cost V 7 bases and J 2 bases, with 17 bases left between them. In DNA, the CDR3 is TGCAGCGCCCCCCCCTCGGGGACAAACTATGGCTACACCTTC. Protein: CSAPPSGTNYGYTF.

This clonotype was counted a few times. This chain links TRBV21-1 with TRBJ2-7; TRBD1, as called in the table, went unchecked against the DNA. TRBV21-1 is recorded as a pseudogene. There are 12 residues in the CDR3. This CDR3 is CASSMIGTGLSV. The CDR3 nucleotides read TGTGCCAGCAGTATGATAGGGACAGGGTTATCTGTC.

This clonotype was detected a few times. This chain links TRBV29-1 with TRBJ1-1; no firm D call. Trimming shortened V by 5 bases and J by 0 bases, and 10 bases separated the two germline ends. CDR1 is SQVTM, CDR2 ANQGSEA, per germline. The CDR3 is made up of 13 amino acids. This chain's CDR3 is CSVLSYMNTEAFF. The CDR3 DNA reads TGCAGCGTTCTGAGTTACATGAACACTGAAGCTTTCTTT. Full variable domain (missing parts from reference TRBV29-1 and TRBJ1-1): SAVISQKPSRDICQRGTSLTIQCQVDSQVTMMFWYRQQPGQSLTLIATANQGSEATYESGFVIDKFPISRPNLTFSTLTVSNMSPEDSSIYLCSVLSYMNTEAFFGQGTRLTVV.

The sample holds a few counts of this clonotype. The chain joins TRBV9 to TRBJ2-7; TRBD1 aligns across 8 bases. The germline V gene has CDR1 SGDLS and CDR2 YYNGEE. This CDR3 comprises 14 residues. With V trimmed by 0 bases and J by 2 bases, 1 base remained unmatched. Here the CDR3 reads CASSVAGGTYEQYF. The CDR3, as DNA: TGTGCCAGCAGCGTAGCAGGGGGCACCTACGAGCAGTACTTC. The full variable domain, rest sourced from reference TRBV9 and TRBJ2-7, is DSGVTQTPKHLITATGQRVTLRCSPRSGDLSVYWYQQSLDQGLQFLIQYYNGEERAKGNILERFSAQQFPDLHSELNLSSLELGDSALYFCASSVAGGTYEQYFGPGTRLTVT.

This rearrangement joins TRBV6-5 to TRBJ2-7; 8 nucleotides match TRBD2. Germline CDR1 and CDR2: MNHEY and SVGAGI. The CDR3 has 15 residues. The trim removed 2 bases at V and 3 bases at J, leaving 6 bases unmatched. The chain's CDR3 is CASSYAGLGDYEQYF. The CDR3 DNA reads as TGTGCCAGCAGTTACGCGGGACTAGGGGACTACGAGCAGTACTTC.

The chain employs TRBV20-1 and TRBJ2-7; tentatively, D is TRBD2 (6 bases). The germline V gene has CDR1 DFQATT and CDR2 SNEGSKA (reference sequence). The CDR3 runs 14 residues. V was trimmed by 4 bases and J by 0 bases, leaving 13 bases between them. This CDR3 reads CSATGLTNSYEQYF. In nucleotides, the CDR3 is TGCAGTGCTACGGGACTGACAAACTCCTACGAGCAGTACTTC.

The rearrangement joins TRBV5-8 to TRBJ2-5; D possibly corresponds to TRBD2 (5 bases). CDR1 SGHTS and CDR2 YDEGEE come from the germline V gene. This CDR3 is 14 amino acids long. V lost 3 bases, J lost 5 bases, and 14 bases lay in between. The CDR3 loop reads CASSSLGASETQYF. In DNA, the CDR3 is TGTGCCAGCAGCTCGTTGGGAGCTTCTGAGACCCAGTACTTC.

This clonotype was seen once. The chain couples TRBV5-1 to TRBJ2-7; D gene unclear. The CDR3 spans 17 residues. V dropped 0 bases and J dropped 4 bases, with 20 bases sitting between them. CDR1 SGHRS and CDR2 YFSETQ come from the germline V gene. CDR3 amino acids: CASSLGNTNIGGYEQYF. CDR3 DNA: TGCGCCAGCAGCTTGGGTAACACCAACATAGGTGGGTACGAGCAGTACTTC.

This clonotype was detected a few times. The genes are TRBV7-3 and TRBJ2-1; a possible D gene is TRBD2 (5 bases). The CDR3 is 11 amino acids. V gave up 3 bases and J gave up 9 bases, with 6 bases separating them. Germline V lookup: CDR1 SGHTA, CDR2 FQGTGA. Here the CDR3 reads CASSLGSEQFF. CDR3 nucleotides: TGTGCCAGCAGCTTGGGGAGTGAGCAGTTCTTC.

The CDR3 nucleotides read TGTGCCAGCAGTACCCGGACAGGGGTGTCCCCTTCGCCGACCCAGTACTTC. This sequence encodes CASSTRTGVSPSPTQYF. This chain connects TRBV6-5 to TRBJ2-5; 9 nucleotides match TRBD1. Germline V gives CDR1 MNHEY, CDR2 SVGAGI. This CDR3 spans 17 amino acids. The trim removed 5 bases at V and 7 bases at J, leaving 17 bases unmatched.

This clonotype was recorded a few times. The chain couples TRBV7-2 to TRBJ2-5, with D maybe TRBD2 (6 bases). CDR3 length: 14 residues. The V end lost 6 bases, the J end lost 2 bases, and 13 bases lay between the germline ends. CDR1 is SGHTA, CDR2 FQGNSA, per germline. CDR3 nucleotides: TGTGCCAGCAGTTTGATGGCGGGACAAGAGACCCAGTACTTC. It specifies CASSLMAGQETQYF.

This clonotype occurred a few times. The V gene is TRBV12-3 or TRBV12-4, the J gene TRBJ2-1; 7 bases map to TRBD2. J lost 4 bases, V lost 5 bases, and 2 bases had no gene match. This CDR3 is built from 13 residues. The CDR3 region has the DNA TGTGCCAGCAGTAGCGGGGCTTACAATGAGCAGTTCTTC. It specifies CASSSGAYNEQFF.

V gene TRBV28 combines with J gene TRBJ2-1; D not certain. CDR3 length equals 12 residues. The germline V gene encodes CDR1 MDHEN and CDR2 SYDVKM. Trimming removed 5 bases at V and 12 bases at J, with 14 bases between. In DNA form, the CDR3 reads TGTGCCAGCAGTCCACGCCAAAATCGGCAGTTCTTC. It codes for CASSPRQNRQFF.

J is TRBJ2-5 and V is TRBV5-1; TRBD2 agrees at 11 bases. Germline V lookup: CDR1 SGHRS, CDR2 YFSETQ. V was clipped by 0 bases and J by 3 bases; unmatched bases: 4. The CDR3 has 16 amino acids. CDR3 residues: CASSLGTSGLEETQYF. For the CDR3, the DNA is TGCGCCAGCAGCTTGGGGACTAGCGGGTTGGAAGAGACCCAGTACTTC.

The chain recombines TRBV11-2 with TRBJ1-1; 7 positions match TRBD1. After removal of 7 bases from V and 1 base from J, the junction contained 6 bases not matched to a gene. CDR3 size: 14 residues. The germline gives CDR1 SGHAT, CDR2 FQNNGV. The CDR3, as DNA: TGTGCCAGCACCTGGGACAGACGGAACACTGAAGCTTTCTTT. This codes for CASTWDRRNTEAFF.

The genes are TRBV20-1 and TRBJ2-1; D gene uncertain. The CDR3 is 14 residues long. Trimming shortened V by 6 bases and J by 2 bases, and 14 bases separated the two germline ends. In germline, CDR1 is DFQATT, CDR2 SNEGSKA (reference sequence). The CDR3 DNA reads as TGCAGTGCCGCCGGAGCAACTACCTACAATGAGCAGTTCTTC. Its translation: CSAAGATTYNEQFF.

Only a few counts were recorded for this clonotype. The V and J genes are TRBV18 and TRBJ1-1; D not resolved. CDR1 and CDR2 (germline): KGHSH, LQKENI. Deletions cut 2 bases from V and 7 bases from J, with 8 bases between. This CDR3 is 12 amino acids long. The CDR3 nucleotides are TGTGCCAGCTCACCAAGGGCGGATGAAGCTTTCTTT. Translated, it gives CASSPRADEAFF.

The rearrangement uses TRBV7-9 and TRBJ2-1; 8 bases match TRBD2. Germline V gene sequence: CDR1 SEHNR, CDR2 FQNEAQ (reference sequence). The V and J ends lost 11 bases and 9 bases, in that order; junction bases with no gene match: 9. The CDR3 is made up of 12 amino acids. CDR3 nucleotide sequence: TGTGCCCCAGGGACTAGTACTGGTGAGCAGTTCTTC. Amino acid sequence: CAPGTSTGEQFF.

The sample holds a few counts of this clonotype. CDR3 loop: CSARPLGYEDQPQHF. For the CDR3, the DNA is TGCAGTGCTAGGCCCTTGGGGTACGAAGATCAGCCCCAGCATTTT. The chain joins TRBV20-1 to TRBJ1-5; D unresolved. The germline CDR1 and CDR2 sequences are DFQATT and SNEGSKA (reference sequence). This CDR3 comprises 15 residues. V shed 3 bases and J shed 5 bases, with 17 bases lying between them.

In its sample, this clonotype was seen a few times. The V call is TRBV10-3, the J call TRBJ2-1, with 7 positions matching TRBD1. V was clipped by 3 bases and J by 3 bases; unmatched bases: 8. The CDR3 runs to 16 residues. Germline CDR1 and CDR2: ENHRY and SYGVKD. The CDR3 DNA follows: TGTGCCATCAGTGATACCGGGACAGTTATCTACAATGAGCAGTTCTTC. It is translated as CAISDTGTVIYNEQFF.